This TCR beta chain was captured by sequencing in a study of spatial heterogeneity in lung cancer. Study background: Sequencing covered available follow-up PBMC samples collected a median of around two years after resection.

Each molecule of TCR cDNA was tagged with one unique molecular identifier. TCRdb re-called the 5' RACE reads through MiXCR, storing one row per CDR3 protein. The table includes tens of thousands of distinct CDR3 sequences, 6% to 9.5% detected once. Germline CDR1 is MNHEY and CDR2 is SMNVEV (reference sequence). This CDR3 comprises 13 residues. V was cut by 3 bases and J by 4 bases, with 10 bases left in between. This clonotype was found many times. Indicated time point: blood at routine non-recurrence follow-up after resection. Sequenced here: PBMCs, sampled at follow-up. This clonotype was sampled from a male donor with early-stage non-small cell lung cancer. This chain uses TRBV27 with TRBJ2-7; D uncertain. This chain's CDR3 is CASSLRQTYEQYF. Written as DNA, the CDR3 is TGTGCCAGCAGTTTGAGGCAGACTTACGAGCAGTACTTC.